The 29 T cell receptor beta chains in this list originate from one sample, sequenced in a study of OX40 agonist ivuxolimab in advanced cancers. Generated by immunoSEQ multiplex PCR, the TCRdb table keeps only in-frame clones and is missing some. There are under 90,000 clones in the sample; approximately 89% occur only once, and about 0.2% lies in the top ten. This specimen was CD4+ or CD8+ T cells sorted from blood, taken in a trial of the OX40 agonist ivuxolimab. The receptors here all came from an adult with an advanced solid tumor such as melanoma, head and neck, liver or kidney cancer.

Here the CDR3 DNA reads TGCAGCGTTGGAGACCCTAGCAATCAGCCCCAGCATTTT. Residues: CSVGDPSNQPQHF. V and J are TRBV29-1 and TRBJ1-5; D is undetermined. This CDR3 contains 13 residues. Germline CDR1 and CDR2: SQVTM and ANQGSEA. V lost 4 bases and J lost 0, with 7 bases in between.

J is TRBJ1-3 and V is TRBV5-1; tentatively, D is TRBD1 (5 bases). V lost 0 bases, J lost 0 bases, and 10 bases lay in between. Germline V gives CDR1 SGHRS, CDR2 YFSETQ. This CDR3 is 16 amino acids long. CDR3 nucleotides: TGCGCCAGCAGCTTGGGGTGGGGGTCCTCTGGAAACACCATATATTTT. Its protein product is CASSLGWGSSGNTIYF.

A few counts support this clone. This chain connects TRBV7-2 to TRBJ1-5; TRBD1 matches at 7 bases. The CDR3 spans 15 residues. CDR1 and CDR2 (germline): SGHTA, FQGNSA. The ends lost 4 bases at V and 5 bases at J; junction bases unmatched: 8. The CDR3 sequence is CASSWKTGRDQPQHF. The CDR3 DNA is TGTGCCAGCAGCTGGAAGACAGGGAGGGATCAGCCCCAGCATTTT.

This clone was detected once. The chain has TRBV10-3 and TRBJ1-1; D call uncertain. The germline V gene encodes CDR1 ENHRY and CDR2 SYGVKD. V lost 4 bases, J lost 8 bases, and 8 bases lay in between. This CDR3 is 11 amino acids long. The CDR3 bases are TGTGCCATCAGTGCCAGACGAGAAGCTTTCTTT. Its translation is CAISARREAFF.

The CDR3 DNA follows: TGTGCCAGCAGTGGGTGGGCAGCGACGTACACAGATACGCAGTATTTT. It codes for CASSGWAATYTDTQYF. The chain employs TRBV6-1 and TRBJ2-3; D is uncertain. Per the germline V gene, CDR1 is MNHNS and CDR2 is SASEGT. The CDR3 contains 16 residues. V was trimmed by 4 bases and J by 2 bases, leaving 16 bases between them.

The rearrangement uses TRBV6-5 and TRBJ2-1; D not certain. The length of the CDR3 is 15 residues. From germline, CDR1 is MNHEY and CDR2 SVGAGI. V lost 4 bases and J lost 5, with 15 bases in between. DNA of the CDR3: TGTGCCAGCAGTTCCCGACCCCAGGCACACAATGAGCAGTTCTTC. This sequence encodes CASSSRPQAHNEQFF.

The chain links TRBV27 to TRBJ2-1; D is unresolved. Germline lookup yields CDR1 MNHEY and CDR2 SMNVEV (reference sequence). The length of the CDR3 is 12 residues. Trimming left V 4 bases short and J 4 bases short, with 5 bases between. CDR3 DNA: TGTGCCAGCAGTTCCCGTTACAATGAGCAGTTCTTC. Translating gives CASSSRYNEQFF.

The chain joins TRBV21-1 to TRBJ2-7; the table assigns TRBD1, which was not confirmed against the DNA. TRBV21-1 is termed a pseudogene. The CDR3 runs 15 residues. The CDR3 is CARPPPDREGYEQYF. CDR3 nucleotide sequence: TGTGCCAGGCCCCCCCCGGACAGGGAAGGATACGAGCAGTACTTC.

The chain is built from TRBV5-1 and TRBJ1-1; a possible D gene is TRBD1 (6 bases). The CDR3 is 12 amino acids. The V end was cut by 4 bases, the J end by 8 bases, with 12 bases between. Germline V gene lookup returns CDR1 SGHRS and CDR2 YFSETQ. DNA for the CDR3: TGCGCCAGCAGCCCAACAGGGTCCGAAGCTTTCTTT. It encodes CASSPTGSEAFF. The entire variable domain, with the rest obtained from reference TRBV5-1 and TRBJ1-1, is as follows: KAGVTQTPRYLIKTRGQQVTLSCSPISGHRSVSWYQQTPGQGLQFLFEYFSETQRNKGNFPGRFSGRQFSNSRSEMNVSTLELGDSALYLCASSPTGSEAFFGQGTRLTVV.

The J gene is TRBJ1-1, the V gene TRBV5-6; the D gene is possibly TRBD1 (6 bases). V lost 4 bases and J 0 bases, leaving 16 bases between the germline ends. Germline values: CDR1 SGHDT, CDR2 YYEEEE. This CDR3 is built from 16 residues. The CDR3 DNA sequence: TGTGCCAGCAGCCCCTTTAGGGGGACAATGAACACTGAAGCTTTCTTT. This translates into CASSPFRGTMNTEAFF.

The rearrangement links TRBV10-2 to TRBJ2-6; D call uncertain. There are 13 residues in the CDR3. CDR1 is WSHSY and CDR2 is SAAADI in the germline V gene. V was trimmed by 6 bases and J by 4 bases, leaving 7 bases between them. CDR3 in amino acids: CASRVTGANVLTF. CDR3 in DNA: TGCGCCAGCAGGGTCACAGGGGCCAACGTCCTGACTTTC.

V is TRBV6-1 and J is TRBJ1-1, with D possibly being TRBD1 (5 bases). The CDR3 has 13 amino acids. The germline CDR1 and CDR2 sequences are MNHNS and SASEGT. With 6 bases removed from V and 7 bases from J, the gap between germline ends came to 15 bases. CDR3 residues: CASRDTGTHEAFF. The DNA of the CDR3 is TGTGCCAGCAGGGATACCGGGACCCATGAAGCTTTCTTT.

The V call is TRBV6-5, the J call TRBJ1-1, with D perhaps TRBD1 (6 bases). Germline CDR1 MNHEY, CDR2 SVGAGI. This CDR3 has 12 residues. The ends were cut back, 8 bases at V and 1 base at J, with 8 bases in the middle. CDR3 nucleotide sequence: TGTGCCAGCTCCAGGGGGAACACTGAAGCTTTCTTT. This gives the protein CASSRGNTEAFF.

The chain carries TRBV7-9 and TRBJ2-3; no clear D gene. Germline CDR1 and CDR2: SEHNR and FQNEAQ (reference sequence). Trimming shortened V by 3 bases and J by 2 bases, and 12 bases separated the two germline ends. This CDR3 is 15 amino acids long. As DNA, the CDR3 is TGTGCCAGCAGCTTCTTTTCGGCTTTCACAGATACGCAGTATTTT. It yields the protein CASSFFSAFTDTQYF.

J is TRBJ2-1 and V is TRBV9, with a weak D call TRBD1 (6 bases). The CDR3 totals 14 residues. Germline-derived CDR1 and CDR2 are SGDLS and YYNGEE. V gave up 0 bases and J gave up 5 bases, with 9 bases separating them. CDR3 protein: CASSVGGQNNEQFF. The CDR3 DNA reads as TGTGCCAGCAGCGTAGGAGGACAGAACAATGAGCAGTTCTTC.

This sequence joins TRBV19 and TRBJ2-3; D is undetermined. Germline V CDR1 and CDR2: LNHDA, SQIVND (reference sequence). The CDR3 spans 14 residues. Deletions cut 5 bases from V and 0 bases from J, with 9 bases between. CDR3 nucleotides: TGTGCCAGTAGTCCCGGACCGAGCACAGATACGCAGTATTTT. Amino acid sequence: CASSPGPSTDTQYF.

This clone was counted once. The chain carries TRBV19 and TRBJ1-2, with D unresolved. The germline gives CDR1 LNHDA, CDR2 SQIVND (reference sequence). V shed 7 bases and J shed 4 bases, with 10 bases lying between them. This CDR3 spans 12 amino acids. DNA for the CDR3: TGTGCCAGTAAGGCAGGTACCTATGGCTACACCTTC. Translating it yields CASKAGTYGYTF.

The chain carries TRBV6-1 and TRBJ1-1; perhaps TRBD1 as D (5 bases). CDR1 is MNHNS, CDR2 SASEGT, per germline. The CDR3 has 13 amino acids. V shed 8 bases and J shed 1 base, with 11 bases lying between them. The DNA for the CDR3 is TGTGCCAGCTACCCTAGGGGGAACACTGAAGCTTTCTTT. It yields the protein CASYPRGNTEAFF.

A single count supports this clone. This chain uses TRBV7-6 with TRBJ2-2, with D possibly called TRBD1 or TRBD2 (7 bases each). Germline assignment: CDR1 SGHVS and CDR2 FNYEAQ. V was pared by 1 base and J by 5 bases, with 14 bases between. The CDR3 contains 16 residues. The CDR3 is CASSLGLRGGTGELFF. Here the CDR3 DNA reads TGTGCCAGCAGCTTAGGTCTCAGGGGGGGAACCGGGGAGCTGTTTTTT.

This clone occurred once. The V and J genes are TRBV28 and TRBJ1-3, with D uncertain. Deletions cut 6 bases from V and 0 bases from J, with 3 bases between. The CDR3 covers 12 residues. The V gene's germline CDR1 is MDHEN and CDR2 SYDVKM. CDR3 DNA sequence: TGTGCCAGCAGGGGCTCTGGAAACACCATATATTTT. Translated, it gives CASRGSGNTIYF.

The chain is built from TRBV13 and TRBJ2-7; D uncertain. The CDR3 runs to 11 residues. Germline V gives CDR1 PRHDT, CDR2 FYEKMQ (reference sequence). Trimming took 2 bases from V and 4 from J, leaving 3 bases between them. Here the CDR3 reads CASSLLYEQYF. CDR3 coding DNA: TGTGCCAGCAGCTTACTATACGAGCAGTACTTC.

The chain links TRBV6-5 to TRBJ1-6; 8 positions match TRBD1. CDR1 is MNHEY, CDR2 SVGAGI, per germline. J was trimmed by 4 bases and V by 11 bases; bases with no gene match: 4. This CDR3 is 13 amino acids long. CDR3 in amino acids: CASGDRYNSPLHF. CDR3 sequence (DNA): TGTGCCTCAGGGGACAGGTATAATTCACCCCTCCACTTT.

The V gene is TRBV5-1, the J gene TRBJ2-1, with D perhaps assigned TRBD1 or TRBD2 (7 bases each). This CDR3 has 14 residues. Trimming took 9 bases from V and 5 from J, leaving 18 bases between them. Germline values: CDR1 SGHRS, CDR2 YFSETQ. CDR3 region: CATRGGINDNEQFF. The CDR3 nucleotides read TGCGCCACCAGGGGGGGTATTAACGACAATGAGCAGTTCTTC.

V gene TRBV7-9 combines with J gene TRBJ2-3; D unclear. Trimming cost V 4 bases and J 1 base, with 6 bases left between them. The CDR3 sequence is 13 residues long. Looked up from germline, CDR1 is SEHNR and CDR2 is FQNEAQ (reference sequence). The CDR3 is CASSSAGTDTQYF. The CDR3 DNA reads TGTGCCAGCAGCTCTGCCGGCACAGATACGCAGTATTTT.

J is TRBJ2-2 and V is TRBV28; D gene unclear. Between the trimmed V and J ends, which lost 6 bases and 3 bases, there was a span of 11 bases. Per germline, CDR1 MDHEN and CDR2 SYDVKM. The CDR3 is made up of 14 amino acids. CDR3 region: CASSEKIDTGELFF. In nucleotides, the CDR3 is TGTGCCAGCAGCGAAAAAATAGACACCGGGGAGCTGTTTTTT.

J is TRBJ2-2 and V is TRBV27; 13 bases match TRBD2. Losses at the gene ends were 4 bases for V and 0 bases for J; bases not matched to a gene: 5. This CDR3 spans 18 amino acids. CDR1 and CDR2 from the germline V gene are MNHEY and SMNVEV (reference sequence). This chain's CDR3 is CASSSKGTSGANTGELFF. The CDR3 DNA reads TGTGCCAGCAGTTCCAAAGGGACTAGCGGGGCGAACACCGGGGAGCTGTTTTTT.

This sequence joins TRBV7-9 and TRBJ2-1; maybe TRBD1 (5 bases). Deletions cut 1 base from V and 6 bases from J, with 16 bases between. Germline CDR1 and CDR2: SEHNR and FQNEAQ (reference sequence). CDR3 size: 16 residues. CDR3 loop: CASSLGQGGSSNEQFF. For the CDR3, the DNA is TGTGCCAGCAGCTTAGGCCAGGGTGGTAGCAGCAATGAGCAGTTCTTC.

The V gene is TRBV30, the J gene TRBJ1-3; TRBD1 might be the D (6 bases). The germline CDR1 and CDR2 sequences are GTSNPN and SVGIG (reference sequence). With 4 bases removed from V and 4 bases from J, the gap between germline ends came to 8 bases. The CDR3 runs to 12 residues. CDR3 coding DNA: TGTGCCTGGAACAGGGCCGGAAACACCATATATTTT. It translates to CAWNRAGNTIYF.

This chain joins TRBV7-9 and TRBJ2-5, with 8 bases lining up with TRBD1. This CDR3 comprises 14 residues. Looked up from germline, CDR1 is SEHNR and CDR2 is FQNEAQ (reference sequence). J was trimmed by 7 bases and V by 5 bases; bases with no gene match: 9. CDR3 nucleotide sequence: TGTGCCAGCAGCAGCAGGGGGCGAGGGGTGACCCAGTACTTC. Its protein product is CASSSRGRGVTQYF.